The source of this T cell receptor beta chain is a study of T cell responses to AZD1222 COVID-19 vaccine. Study-wide points: Only 5 or 6 people who got AZD1222 tested seropositive at baseline. Targeting of unmutated variant regions was reportedly seen in nearly half of spike-specific TCRs.

Generated by immunoSEQ multiplex PCR, the TCRdb table keeps only in-frame clones and is missing some. The sample consists of under 140,000 clones, roughly 92% of them appearing once. A word on this clone: Its matching antigen is unknown.

The CDR3 has 15 amino acids. The J segment lost 7 bases and the V segment lost 5 bases, leaving 8 bases of the junction unmatched. CDR1 is SGHVS and CDR2 is FQNEAQ in the germline V gene. V and J are TRBV7-8 and TRBJ1-6, with 7 bases matching TRBD1. Material: peripheral blood, obtained 28 days after the second AZD1222 dose. This receptor was obtained from an adult who received the AZD1222 COVID-19 vaccine. In nucleotides, the CDR3 is TGTGCCAGCAGCCAACGAGGGACAGTCAATTCACCCCTCCACTTT. The encoded protein is CASSQRGTVNSPLHF.